Listed below are T cell receptor beta chains from one sample, sequenced in a study of spatial heterogeneity in lung cancer. MiXCR, run by TCRdb on the 5' RACE reads, gives a single entry per CDR3 protein. The repertoire holds around 12,000 distinct CDR3 sequences, with approximately 17% as singletons. Sequencing used PBMCs, obtained at surgery. The receptor set was obtained from a male donor with early-stage non-small cell lung cancer. The CDR3 runs from the conserved cysteine through the conserved F or W. D genes are given only for firm matches. Clone size is shown for a subset of rows, as once, few, many or a class of expanded clone.

NA,TRBV7-2,TRBJ1-2,TRBD1,TGTGCCAGCAGCTTAGCCCGGACAGGGCTCTATGGCTACACCTTC,CASSLARTGLYGYTF
NA,TRBV18,TRBJ2-3,NA,TGTGCCAGCTCACGAGGGATCGGCACAGATACGCAGTATTTT,CASSRGIGTDTQYF
few,TRBV14,TRBJ1-5,NA,TGTGCCAGCAGCCGGACAGTTAATCAGCCCCAGCATTTT,CASSRTVNQPQHF
NA,TRBV4-1,TRBJ2-2,TRBD2,TGCGCCAGCAGCCATAGACGTCTAGCGGGAGGGGCCGAGGAGCTGTTTTTT,CASSHRRLAGGAEELFF
NA,TRBV12-3/TRBV12-4,TRBJ1-4,TRBD1,TGTGCCAGCAGTAGGACAGGGATTAGGGAAAAACTGTTTTTT,CASSRTGIREKLFF
NA,TRBV12-3/TRBV12-4,TRBJ2-3,NA,TGTGCCAGCAGTTGGGGGGTTTTCACAGATACGCAGTATTTT,CASSWGVFTDTQYF
NA,TRBV13,TRBJ2-7,NA,TGTGCCAGCAGCTTAACGGAACAGGGAGAATCCTACGAGCAGTACTTC,CASSLTEQGESYEQYF
NA,TRBV14,TRBJ2-5,TRBD1,TGTGCCAGCAGTCAACTGGACAGGGGCCAAGAGACCCAGTACTTC,CASSQLDRGQETQYF
NA,TRBV10-1,TRBJ2-7,NA,TGCGCCAGCAGTAATGCAGATTCCTACGAGCAGTACTTC,CASSNADSYEQYF
many,TRBV20-1,TRBJ2-1,NA,TGCAGTGCCCCTATCGGAGCGGACCCTTCTGAGCAGTTCTTC,CSAPIGADPSEQFF
many,TRBV20-1,TRBJ2-1,NA,TGCAGTGCTAGTTACTACAATGAGCAGTTCTTC,CSASYYNEQFF
many,TRBV3-1,TRBJ1-1,NA,TGTGCCAGCAGCCAGGGGGACATCGGCACTGAAGCTTTCTTT,CASSQGDIGTEAFF
many,TRBV20-1,TRBJ2-1,TRBD1,TGCAGTGCTAGCAGGGGGATACAGGGGGCAGGGTACAATGAGCAGTTCTTC,CSASRGIQGAGYNEQFF
few,TRBV7-2,TRBJ2-3,NA,TGTGCCAGCAGCGCGCGACAGGGAGGTAGCACAGATACGCAGTATTTT,CASSARQGGSTDTQYF
many,TRBV6-6,TRBJ2-2,NA,TGTGCCAGCAGTTACGGGTCGCGGAACACCGGGGAGCTGTTTTTT,CASSYGSRNTGELFF
few,TRBV7-9,TRBJ1-1,NA,TGTGCCAGCAGCTTATGGTGGGGCCGAATGAACACTGAAGCTTTCTTT,CASSLWWGRMNTEAFF
NA,TRBV12-3/TRBV12-4,TRBJ1-5,TRBD1,TGTGCCAGCAGCCCGGACAGGGCCCATAATCAGCCCCAGCATTTT,CASSPDRAHNQPQHF
NA,TRBV2,TRBJ1-1,NA,TGTGCCAGCAGTTCCCTCGGGGTCGGCACTGAAGCTTTCTTT,CASSSLGVGTEAFF
many,TRBV20-1,TRBJ2-3,NA,TGCAGTGCTCTCCGGGGTGGGAGCCGGAACACAGATACGCAGTATTTT,CSALRGGSRNTDTQYF
few,TRBV14,TRBJ2-5,NA,TGTGCCAGCAGCCAAGATCGTCTAGATGAGACCCAGTACTTC,CASSQDRLDETQYF
NA,TRBV7-2,TRBJ1-1,NA,TGTGCCAGCAGCTCGAGAGGGTGGAGCACTGAAGCTTTCTTT,CASSSRGWSTEAFF
many,TRBV27,TRBJ1-2,NA,TGTGGCAGCCCTTATGGCTACACCTTC,CGSPYGYTF
few,TRBV12-3/TRBV12-4,TRBJ1-1,NA,TGTGCCAGCAGTTGGTCGAACACTGAAGCTTTCTTT,CASSWSNTEAFF
many,TRBV2,TRBJ2-7,NA,TGTGCCAGCAGTGAAAAAACCTACGAGCAGTACTTC,CASSEKTYEQYF
NA,TRBV29-1,TRBJ2-5,TRBD1,TGCAGCGTTACATTACAGGGGGCAGGGACCCAGTACTTC,CSVTLQGAGTQYF
NA,TRBV7-8,TRBJ1-5,TRBD1,TGTGCCAGCAGCATTTCACAGGGGAATCAGCCCCAGCATTTT,CASSISQGNQPQHF
few,TRBV6-1,TRBJ2-1,NA,TGTGCCAGCAGTGAAGTCGGGGAGGGGGCCTACAATGAGCAGTTCTTC,CASSEVGEGAYNEQFF
many,TRBV27,TRBJ2-5,NA,TGTGCCAGCAGTTTAAGGAAACAAGAGACCCAGTACTTC,CASSLRKQETQYF
few,TRBV29-1,TRBJ2-5,TRBD2,TGCAGCGTTGTTCTAGCGGGAGTAGAGACCCAGTACTTC,CSVVLAGVETQYF
few,TRBV12-3/TRBV12-4,TRBJ1-5,TRBD1,TGTGTCAGCCGACAGGGGGGTGATCAGCCCCAGCATTTT,CVSRQGGDQPQHF
many,TRBV14,TRBJ1-2,NA,TGTGCCAGCAGACAATCAAATAACTATGGCTACACCTTC,CASRQSNNYGYTF
NA,TRBV25-1,TRBJ1-2,NA,TGTGCCAGCAGTGGGGGGGACGGCTACACCTTC,CASSGGDGYTF
many,TRBV20-1,TRBJ2-7,TRBD2,TGCAGTGCCTCCAATATATGGGTCCGCGGGAGGGCCAGCGAGCAGTACTTC,CSASNIWVRGRASEQYF
many,TRBV6-5,TRBJ2-4,TRBD1,TGTGCCAGCAGTTACGGGCCTACAGGGGGATGGGCCAAAAACATTCAGTACTTC,CASSYGPTGGWAKNIQYF
medium-sized,TRBV20-1,TRBJ2-1,NA,TGCAGTGCTAGAAGGCGGGAAATCAACAATGAGCAGTTCTTC,CSARRREINNEQFF
many,TRBV3-1,TRBJ2-3,NA,TGTGCCAGCAGCCAAGGACAGGCTATAGTCACAGATACGCAGTATTTT,CASSQGQAIVTDTQYF
NA,TRBV11-1,TRBJ2-5,NA,TGTGCCAGCAGCGTGGGCCTACTAGATCGCTCCGAGACCCAGTACTTC,CASSVGLLDRSETQYF
many,TRBV7-8,TRBJ2-2,TRBD2,TGTGCCAGCAGTTTTGGGGACTACGCGAACACCGGGGAGCTGTTTTTT,CASSFGDYANTGELFF
many,TRBV3-1,TRBJ2-3,NA,TGTGCCAGCAGCCAAGATAGGGTGGTTAGAGATACGCAGTATTTT,CASSQDRVVRDTQYF
few,TRBV14,TRBJ2-1,TRBD2,TGTGCCAGCAGCTTACCTAGCGGTGGACGTAATGAGCAGTTCTTC,CASSLPSGGRNEQFF
many,TRBV7-9,TRBJ2-3,NA,TGTGCCAGCAGCTCCTACGGGGTGGCAGATACGCAGTATTTT,CASSSYGVADTQYF
NA,TRBV7-6,TRBJ2-3,NA,TGTGCCAGCAGCTCGGACTCCGGTACGCAGTATTTT,CASSSDSGTQYF
many,TRBV6-1,TRBJ2-3,NA,TGTGCCGGGAGGAAACTAGCAACAGATACGCAGTATTTT,CAGRKLATDTQYF
few,TRBV28,TRBJ2-5,NA,TGTGCCAGCAGTTTTAAGGTGCGGGAAGAGACCCAGTACTTC,CASSFKVREETQYF
many,TRBV6-6,TRBJ2-4,TRBD1,TGTGCCAGCATCCCCGTCCGGGACAGCCCCAAAAACATTCAGTACTTC,CASIPVRDSPKNIQYF
NA,TRBV28,TRBJ2-1,TRBD2,TGTGCCAGCAGTTCCGCCTCGGGGACTAGCGGGAGTAATGAGCAGTTCTTC,CASSSASGTSGSNEQFF